The 16 T cell receptor beta chains below were found in one sample sequenced in a study of shared clonotypes between healthy human individuals. Repertoires were generated with immunoSEQ multiplex PCR, while TCRdb's copy carries only in-frame clones and drops some. In the table there are some 800,000 clones, nearly 95% of which are singletons. CD45RO-negative, CCR7-positively selected cells formed the naive CD8 fraction, excluding terminally differentiated effector memory CD45RA+ cells. The sequencing sample was made of naive CD8+ T cells sorted from blood. The receptors come from a man aged 25-45 years in good health.

The rearrangement joins TRBV4-3 to TRBJ2-1, with TRBD2 matching over 11 bases. The germline gives CDR1 LGHNA, CDR2 YSLEER. This CDR3 has 17 residues. V was pared by 1 base and J by 5 bases, with 7 bases of the junction left unmatched. CDR3 protein: CASSQGTSGRWDNEQFF. In DNA form, the CDR3 reads TGCGCCAGCAGCCAAGGTACTAGCGGGAGATGGGACAATGAGCAGTTCTTC.

In this sample, this clone turned up once. The chain joins TRBV28 to TRBJ2-1; D might be TRBD1 or TRBD2, each matching 5 bases. This CDR3 is built from 11 residues. Trimming stripped 8 bases from V and 11 bases from J, with 13 bases between. Germline assignment: CDR1 MDHEN and CDR2 SYDVKM. The CDR3 nucleotides are TGTGCCAGCGACTTCTCGGGACAGCAGTTCTTC. Its translation is CASDFSGQQFF. The full variable domain, in which reference TRBV28 and TRBJ2-1 provide the parts outside the CDR3, is DVKVTQSSRYLVKRTGEKVFLECVQDMDHENMFWYRQDPGLGLRLIYFSYDVKMKEKGDIPEGYSVSREKKERFSLILESASTNQTSMYLCASDFSGQQFFGPGTRLTVL.

As for this clone: This same CDR3 is encoded by further DNA sequences in the sample. This chain connects TRBV15 to TRBJ2-7; D gene unclear. Trimming stripped 0 bases from V and 4 bases from J, with 10 bases between. The CDR3 is 14 amino acids. Germline V gives CDR1 LNHNV, CDR2 YYDKDF (reference sequence). The CDR3 spells CATSRDRSSYEQYF. The CDR3 bases are TGTGCCACCAGCAGAGATCGTTCAAGTTACGAGCAGTACTTC.

The chain uses TRBV2 and TRBJ2-7, with a possible D match to TRBD2 (5 bases). Deletions cut 4 bases from V and 0 bases from J, with 16 bases between. This CDR3 has 16 residues. CDR1 and CDR2 (germline): SNHLY, FYNNEI. CDR3 loop: CASSGGLDYLSYEQYF. The CDR3 DNA reads as TGTGCCAGCAGTGGCGGACTCGACTATCTCTCCTACGAGCAGTACTTC.

This chain connects TRBV9 to TRBJ2-3; D perhaps matches TRBD2 (6 bases). The V gene lost 4 bases and the J gene lost 2 bases, with 20 bases spanning the gap. Germline V lookup: CDR1 SGDLS, CDR2 YYNGEE. This CDR3 is built from 17 residues. CDR3: CASSLSSSGASTDTQYF. In DNA, the CDR3 is TGTGCCAGCAGCCTCTCTAGTTCGGGAGCCTCCACAGATACGCAGTATTTT. Using reference TRBV9 and TRBJ2-3 for the parts outside the CDR3, the full variable domain is DSGVTQTPKHLITATGQRVTLRCSPRSGDLSVYWYQQSLDQGLQFLIQYYNGEERAKGNILERFSAQQFPDLHSELNLSSLELGDSALYFCASSLSSSGASTDTQYFGPGTRLTVL.

This sequence joins TRBV7-9 and TRBJ2-1; D might be TRBD2 (5 bases). CDR1 is SEHNR, CDR2 FQNEAQ, per germline (reference sequence). The length of the CDR3 is 12 residues. Deletions cut 4 bases from V and 9 bases from J, with 10 bases between. CDR3 region: CASSSLGSEQFF. CDR3 sequence (DNA): TGTGCCAGCAGCTCGTTAGGGAGTGAGCAGTTCTTC.

The genes are TRBV5-5 and TRBJ2-1, with D possibly matching TRBD2 (5 bases). The CDR3 is 15 residues long. Per germline, CDR1 SGHKS and CDR2 YYEKEE (reference sequence). V lost 4 bases and J 3 bases, leaving 14 bases between the germline ends. The CDR3 is CASSEFPTNYNEQFF. CDR3 in DNA: TGTGCCAGCAGCGAGTTTCCGACTAACTACAATGAGCAGTTCTTC. The variable domain in full, completed from reference TRBV5-5 and TRBJ2-1, reads DAGVTQSPTHLIKTRGQQVTLRCSPISGHKSVSWYQQVLGQGPQFIFQYYEKEERGRGNFPDRFSARQFPNYSSELNVNALLLGDSALYLCASSEFPTNYNEQFFGPGTRLTVL.

The chain combines TRBV13 with TRBJ2-5; D unclear. Trimming removed 2 bases from V and 5 bases from J, with 12 bases in between. This CDR3 comprises 14 residues. Germline values: CDR1 PRHDT, CDR2 FYEKMQ (reference sequence). Written as DNA, the CDR3 is TGTGCCAGCAGCTTATCGGCCGGATGGGAGACCCAGTACTTC. Its protein product is CASSLSAGWETQYF.

The chain employs TRBV5-1 and TRBJ1-2, with TRBD1 matching over 7 bases. Trimming removed 0 bases from V and 8 bases from J; junction bases left unmatched: 7. The CDR3 contains 14 residues. Germline V gene sequence: CDR1 SGHRS, CDR2 YFSETQ. In nucleotides, the CDR3 is TGCGCCAGCAGCTTGGCCGACAGGGACGGCGGCTACACCTTC. It codes for CASSLADRDGGYTF.

The V and J genes are TRBV7-9 and TRBJ2-2; D possibly matches TRBD1 or TRBD2 (5 bases each). The CDR3 is 13 amino acids. Deletions cut 5 bases from V and 7 bases from J, with 11 bases between. Germline assignment: CDR1 SEHNR and CDR2 FQNEAQ (reference sequence). The CDR3 DNA reads TGTGCCAGCAGCCTTCTGGGGGACGGGGAGCTGTTTTTT. Its protein product is CASSLLGDGELFF.

Turning to this clone: One base away lies a much larger clone, so this may be a sequencing read error. This sample includes further DNA sequences coding for the same CDR3. V usage is TRBV7-9 and J usage is TRBJ2-7; no clear D. V was cut by 4 bases and J by 1 base, with 5 bases left in between. This CDR3 is 12 amino acids long. The V gene's germline CDR1 is SEHNR and CDR2 FQNEAQ (reference sequence). In DNA form, the CDR3 reads TGTGCCAGCAGCTCCGAATCCTACGAGCAGTACTTC. Its translation: CASSSESYEQYF.

V and J are TRBV28 and TRBJ1-4; unclear D gene. The CDR3 is made up of 14 amino acids. V lost 3 bases and J lost 5, with 10 bases in between. The V gene's germline CDR1 is MDHEN and CDR2 SYDVKM. CDR3 bases: TGTGCCAGCAGTTTGTACAGAGAAAATGAAAAACTGTTTTTT. It specifies CASSLYRENEKLFF.

The rearrangement links TRBV29-1 to TRBJ2-7; TRBD1 might be the D (6 bases). The V gene's germline CDR1 is SQVTM and CDR2 ANQGSEA. There are 12 residues in the CDR3. Trimming pared 7 bases from V and 0 bases from J, leaving 10 bases between. CDR3 sequence: CSAWTASYEQYF. The CDR3 region has the DNA TGCAGCGCCTGGACAGCCTCCTACGAGCAGTACTTC.

The V gene is TRBV5-4, the J gene TRBJ2-3, with D tentatively TRBD2 (6 bases). Germline V gene data show CDR1 as SGHNT and CDR2 as YYREEE (reference sequence). V was pared by 4 bases and J by 2 bases, with 23 bases between. The CDR3 extends over 18 amino acids. The CDR3 DNA follows: TGTGCCAGCAGCCCCCCGGAGGGAGCGGGCGAACCCACAGATACGCAGTATTTT. This translates into CASSPPEGAGEPTDTQYF.

The rearrangement uses TRBV9 and TRBJ2-2; D call uncertain. Germline values: CDR1 SGDLS, CDR2 YYNGEE. The CDR3 totals 17 residues. The V and J ends lost 4 bases and 3 bases respectively, with 19 bases between them. In DNA form, the CDR3 reads TGTGCCAGCAGCAGTCCAATACGTGACCGGGACACCGGGGAGCTGTTTTTT. Amino acid sequence: CASSSPIRDRDTGELFF.

The rearrangement uses TRBV25-1 and TRBJ2-1; D remains unclear. Germline V lookup: CDR1 MGHDK, CDR2 SYGVNS. The ends were cut back, 3 bases at V and 3 bases at J, with 15 bases in the middle. This CDR3 has 16 residues. The CDR3 nucleotides read TGTGCCAGCAGTGACTATGACCAGAAGGTCTACAATGAGCAGTTCTTC. The encoded protein is CASSDYDQKVYNEQFF.